A selection of T cell receptor beta chains follows, all from one sample in a study of T cell repertoires in cytomegalovirus infection. One entry per CDR3 protein, called by TCRdb with MiXCR from the reads. This table holds 250,000 to 300,000 distinct CDR3 sequences, approximately 22% found once. Which antigens these TCRs recognize remains unknown. Sequencing was performed on cultured PBMCs, taken from culture after CMV antigen stimulation. These receptors were collected from a human donor in good health (CMV status not recorded). Some clones in this sample may be carry-over from other donors' samples. The CDR3 runs from the conserved cysteine through the conserved F or W. D genes are given only for firm matches. Some rows mark clone size as missing; the rest say once, few, many or name a class of expanded clone.

abundance,d_gene,j_gene,v_gene,CDR3aa,CDR3nt
few,.,TRBJ1-1,TRBV29-1,CSVEPPVGRRLNTEAFF,TGCAGCGTTGAACCTCCCGTGGGCAGGAGACTGAACACTGAAGCTTTCTTT
many,TRBD2,TRBJ2-7,TRBV7-2,CASSPSGRGYEQYF,TGTGCCAGCAGCCCTAGCGGGAGGGGCTACGAGCAGTACTTC
.,.,TRBJ2-2,TRBV12-3/TRBV12-4,CASSFRFSTGELFF,TGTGCCAGCAGTTTTCGTTTCAGCACCGGGGAGCTGTTTTTT
.,.,TRBJ2-1,TRBV6-5,CASSYLARPYNEQFF,TGTGCCAGCAGTTACCTGGCGCGACCCTACAATGAGCAGTTCTTC
many,.,TRBJ2-7,TRBV7-6,CASSLSEDGEQYF,TGTGCCAGCAGCTTATCTGAGGACGGCGAGCAGTACTTC
few,.,TRBJ2-5,TRBV4-3,CASSQATTASETQYF,TGCGCCAGCAGCCAAGCGACTACGGCTTCTGAGACCCAGTACTTC
few,.,TRBJ2-1,TRBV4-3,CASSQEEGAVEQFF,TGCGCCAGCAGCCAAGAGGAGGGGGCGGTTGAGCAGTTCTTC
few,.,TRBJ2-3,TRBV7-9,CASSPGLQSTDTQYF,TGTGCCAGCAGCCCCGGACTCCAATCCACAGATACGCAGTATTTT
many,TRBD1,TRBJ1-2,TRBV7-2,CASSPGQGDGYGYTF,TGTGCCAGCAGCCCTGGACAGGGAGACGGCTATGGCTACACCTTC
.,.,TRBJ1-5,TRBV6-2/TRBV6-3,CASSTSRNQPQHF,TGTGCCAGCAGCACCAGTAGGAATCAGCCCCAGCATTTT
.,.,TRBJ1-4,TRBV29-1,CSTTYGDEKLFF,TGCAGCACCACGTACGGCGATGAAAAACTGTTTTTT
many,TRBD2,TRBJ2-1,TRBV12-3/TRBV12-4,CASTAAGGPSGEQFF,TGTGCCAGCACCGCAGCGGGAGGGCCTAGTGGTGAGCAGTTCTTC
few,.,TRBJ2-7,TRBV18,CASSPPTAGAYEQYF,TGTGCCAGCTCACCACCGACAGCAGGAGCCTACGAGCAGTACTTC
medium-sized,.,TRBJ1-4,TRBV7-2,CASSFDRSKLFF,TGTGCCAGCAGCTTCGACCGATCAAAACTGTTTTTT
few,.,TRBJ1-1,TRBV20-1,CSASKGIGNTEAFF,TGCAGTGCTAGTAAAGGGATAGGGAACACTGAAGCTTTCTTT
few,.,TRBJ2-3,TRBV15,CATRSPSTDTQYF,TGTGCCACCCGGTCGCCTAGCACAGATACGCAGTATTTT
.,TRBD2,TRBJ2-7,TRBV9,CASSGSGRLDEQYF,TGTGCCAGCAGCGGAAGCGGGAGGCTTGACGAGCAGTACTTC
many,.,TRBJ1-1,TRBV24-1,CATSVMMNTEAFF,TGTGCCACCAGTGTGATGATGAACACTGAAGCTTTCTTT
once,.,TRBJ1-1,TRBV7-9,CASSFGRIPDLNTEAFF,TGTGCCAGCAGCTTTGGACGGATTCCCGATCTGAACACTGAAGCTTTCTTT
few,TRBD1,TRBJ2-7,TRBV2,CASNGQGAYEQYF,TGTGCCAGCAACGGACAGGGGGCCTACGAGCAGTACTTC
few,TRBD2,TRBJ2-3,TRBV28,CASTAGGVADTQYF,TGTGCCAGCACCGCGGGAGGAGTTGCAGATACGCAGTATTTT
.,.,TRBJ2-7,TRBV7-9,CASTVEGTVYEQYF,TGTGCCAGCACCGTAGAGGGTACAGTCTACGAGCAGTACTTC
few,TRBD1,TRBJ2-7,TRBV19,CASSPGTGPTYEQYF,TGTGCCAGTAGTCCTGGGACAGGGCCTACCTACGAGCAGTACTTC
.,TRBD1,TRBJ1-1,TRBV7-2,CASSFLQPGQGANEAFF,TGTGCCAGCAGCTTCCTGCAACCGGGACAGGGGGCGAATGAAGCTTTCTTT
many,.,TRBJ2-2,TRBV7-6,CASSVGLQNTGELFF,TGTGCCAGCAGCGTGGGGTTGCAGAACACCGGGGAGCTGTTTTTT
many,.,TRBJ2-3,TRBV7-8,CASSAPPWTVDTQYF,TGTGCCAGCAGCGCGCCGCCCTGGACAGTAGATACGCAGTATTTT
.,TRBD1,TRBJ1-2,TRBV6-1,CASKRGTATINYGYTF,TGTGCCAGCAAGAGGGGGACAGCGACGATTAACTATGGCTACACCTTC
.,.,TRBJ1-1,TRBV7-6,CASSLGQGIGTEAFF,TGTGCCAGCAGCTTGGGGCAGGGGATAGGCACTGAAGCTTTCTTT
once,TRBD1,TRBJ1-1,TRBV7-9,CASSVDRGGTEAFF,TGTGCCAGCAGCGTTGACAGGGGGGGAACTGAAGCTTTCTTT
.,TRBD1,TRBJ2-1,TRBV11-2,CASRGQGANEQFF,TGTGCCAGCAGGGGACAGGGGGCGAATGAGCAGTTCTTC
many,.,TRBJ2-1,TRBV7-2,CASRPPGWATYNEQFF,TGTGCCAGCAGACCCCCAGGGTGGGCGACCTACAATGAGCAGTTCTTC
many,.,TRBJ2-3,TRBV7-9,CASSSGTPYSVDTQYF,TGTGCCAGCAGTTCCGGGACCCCCTATTCAGTGGATACGCAGTATTTT
few,.,TRBJ2-1,TRBV19,CASSKLGYNEQFF,TGTGCCAGTAGCAAGTTGGGCTACAATGAGCAGTTCTTC
few,.,TRBJ1-1,TRBV5-4,CASSPLEQVEAFF,TGTGCCAGCAGCCCCTTGGAACAGGTCGAAGCTTTCTTT
.,TRBD1,TRBJ2-1,TRBV6-5,CASRRPGTGGSYNEQFF,TGTGCCAGCAGAAGACCCGGGACAGGGGGCTCCTACAATGAGCAGTTCTTC
.,TRBD2,TRBJ2-7,TRBV20-1,CSPGLAGDHEQYF,TGCAGTCCGGGACTAGCGGGAGACCACGAGCAGTACTTC
.,.,TRBJ1-6,TRBV4-1,CASSQDSPAYSPLHF,TGCGCCAGCAGCCAAGATTCGCCAGCTTATTCACCCCTCCACTTT
.,.,TRBJ2-1,TRBV9,CASSVMVVGGQFF,TGTGCCAGCAGCGTTATGGTAGTTGGGGGCCAGTTCTTC
.,TRBD2,TRBJ2-3,TRBV12-3/TRBV12-4,CASSPRLLAGTDTQYF,TGTGCCAGCAGTCCGAGACTGCTAGCGGGAACAGATACGCAGTATTTT
many,.,TRBJ2-4,TRBV7-2,CASSLAGPAKNIQYF,TGTGCCAGCAGCTTAGCTGGACCAGCCAAAAACATTCAGTACTTC
few,.,TRBJ2-7,TRBV2,CASSYRAFEQYF,TGTGCCAGCAGCTACCGGGCATTCGAGCAGTACTTC